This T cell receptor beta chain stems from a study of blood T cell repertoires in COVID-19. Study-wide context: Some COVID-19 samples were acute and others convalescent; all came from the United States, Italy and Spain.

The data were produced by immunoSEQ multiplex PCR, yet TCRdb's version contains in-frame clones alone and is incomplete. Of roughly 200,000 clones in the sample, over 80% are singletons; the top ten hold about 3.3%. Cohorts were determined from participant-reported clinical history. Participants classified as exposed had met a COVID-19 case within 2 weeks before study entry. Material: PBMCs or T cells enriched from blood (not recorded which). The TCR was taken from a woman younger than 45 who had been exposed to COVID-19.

The chain's CDR3 is CASSFELRKTDHTGELFF. DNA of the CDR3: TGTGCCAGCAGCTTTGAGCTACGAAAAACAGATCACACCGGGGAGCTGTTTTTT. The chain is built from TRBV5-4 and TRBJ2-2; D is undetermined. Germline CDR1 reads SGHNT; CDR2 reads YYREEE (reference sequence). Trimming shortened V by 2 bases and J by 3 bases, and 20 bases separated the two germline ends. This CDR3 has 18 amino acids.